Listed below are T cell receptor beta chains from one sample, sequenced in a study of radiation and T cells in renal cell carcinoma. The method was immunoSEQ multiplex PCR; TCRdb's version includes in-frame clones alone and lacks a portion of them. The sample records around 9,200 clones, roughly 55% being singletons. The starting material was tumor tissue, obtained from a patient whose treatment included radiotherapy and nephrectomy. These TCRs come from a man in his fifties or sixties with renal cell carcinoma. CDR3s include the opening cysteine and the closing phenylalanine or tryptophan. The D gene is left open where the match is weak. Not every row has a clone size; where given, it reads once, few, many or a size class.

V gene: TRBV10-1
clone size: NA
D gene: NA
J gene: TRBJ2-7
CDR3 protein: CASSEVGNEQYF
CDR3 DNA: TGCGCCAGCAGTGAGGTTGGGAACGAGCAGTACTTC

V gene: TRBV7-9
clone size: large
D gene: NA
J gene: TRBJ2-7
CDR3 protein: CASSLRTLGEQYF
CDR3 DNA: TGTGCCAGCAGCCTCAGGACCCTAGGCGAGCAGTACTTC

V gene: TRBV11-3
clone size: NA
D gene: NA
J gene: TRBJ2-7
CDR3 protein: CASSLPGHGEQYF
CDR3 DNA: TGTGCCAGCAGCTTACCAGGGCACGGCGAGCAGTACTTC

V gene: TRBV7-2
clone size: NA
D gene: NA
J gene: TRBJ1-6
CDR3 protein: CASSLDTQWYNSPLHF
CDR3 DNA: TGTGCCAGCAGCTTAGACACACAGTGGTATAATTCACCCCTCCACTTT

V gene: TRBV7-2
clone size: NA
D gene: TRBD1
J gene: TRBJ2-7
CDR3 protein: CASSLTGWGLEQYF
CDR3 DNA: TGTGCCAGCAGCTTGACAGGGTGGGGTCTCGAGCAGTACTTC

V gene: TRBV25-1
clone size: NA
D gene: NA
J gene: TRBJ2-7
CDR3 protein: CASTGGGRYEQYF
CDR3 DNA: TGTGCCAGCACAGGGGGAGGAAGGTACGAGCAGTACTTC

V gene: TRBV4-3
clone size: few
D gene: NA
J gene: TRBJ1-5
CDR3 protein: CASSQNRDGPRPQHF
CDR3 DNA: TGCGCCAGCAGCCAAAACCGGGACGGTCCGAGGCCCCAGCATTTT

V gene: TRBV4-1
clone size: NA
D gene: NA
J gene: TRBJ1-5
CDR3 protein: CASSQGATNQPQHF
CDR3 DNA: TGCGCCAGCAGCCAAGGGGCAACCAATCAGCCCCAGCATTTT

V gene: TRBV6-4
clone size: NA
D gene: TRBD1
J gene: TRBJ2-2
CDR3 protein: CASSDGQGGGELFF
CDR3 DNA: TGTGCCAGCAGTGACGGACAGGGTGGCGGGGAGCTGTTTTTT

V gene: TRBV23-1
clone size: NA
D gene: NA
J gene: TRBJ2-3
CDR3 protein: CASESPTENSTDTQYF
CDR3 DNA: TGCGCCAGCGAATCCCCGACGGAAAATAGCACAGATACGCAGTATTTT

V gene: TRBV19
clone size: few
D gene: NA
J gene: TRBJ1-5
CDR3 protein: CASSIEPQPQHF
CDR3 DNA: TGTGCCAGTAGTATTGAACCTCAGCCCCAGCATTTT

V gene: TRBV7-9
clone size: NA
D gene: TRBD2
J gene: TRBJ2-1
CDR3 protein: CASSPSGSSYNEQFF
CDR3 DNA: TGTGCCAGCAGCCCTAGCGGGAGCTCCTACAATGAGCAGTTCTTC

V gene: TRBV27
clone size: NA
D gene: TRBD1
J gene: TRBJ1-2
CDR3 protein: CASSSIDRGQGYTF
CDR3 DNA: TGTGCCAGCAGTTCCATCGACAGGGGGCAGGGCTACACCTTC

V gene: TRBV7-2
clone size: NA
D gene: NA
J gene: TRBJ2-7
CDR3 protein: CASSLDAGWGEQYF
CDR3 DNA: TGTGCCAGCAGCTTAGATGCGGGGTGGGGGGAGCAGTACTTC

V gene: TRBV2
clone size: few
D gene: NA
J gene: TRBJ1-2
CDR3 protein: CASSETGSVNYGYTF
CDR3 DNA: TGTGCCAGCAGTGAAACGGGCAGCGTCAACTATGGCTACACCTTC

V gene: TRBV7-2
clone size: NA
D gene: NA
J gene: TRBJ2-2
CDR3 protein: CASSPGHGELFF
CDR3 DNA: TGTGCCAGCAGCCCCGGCCACGGGGAGCTGTTTTTT

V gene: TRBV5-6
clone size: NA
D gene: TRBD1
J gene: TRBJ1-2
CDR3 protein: CASKGSGQLSDGYGYTF
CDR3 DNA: TGTGCCAGCAAGGGGTCGGGACAGCTATCTGATGGCTATGGCTACACCTTC